A single sample is the source of the 16 T cell receptor beta chains below, sequenced in a study of blood T cells in healthy people across ages. Then a second PCR, running roughly 7 to 11 cycles, was carried out with a sample-barcoded 5' primer and a J-beta primer mix. TCRdb re-called the 5' RACE reads with MiXCR, one entry per CDR3 protein. The data show 1.5 million to 1.8 million distinct CDR3 sequences, 42% seen once. The sample consisted of blood. Every receptor here comes from a woman aged 18-29 years in good health.

This clonotype was counted between two and nine times. Here the CDR3 reads CSARLTVMNTEAFF. CDR3 nucleotides: TGCAGTGCTAGACTGACGGTCATGAACACTGAAGCTTTCTTT. The chain has TRBV20-1 and TRBJ1-1; D gene uncertain. Trimming pared 2 bases from V and 0 bases from J, leaving 10 bases between. The length of the CDR3 is 14 residues. Germline lookup yields CDR1 DFQATT and CDR2 SNEGSKA (reference sequence).

This clonotype occurred a few times. The chain employs TRBV7-3 and TRBJ1-1, with TRBD1 as a possible D gene (6 bases). There are 13 residues in the CDR3. Germline CDR1 SGHTA, CDR2 FQGTGA. Trimming took 4 bases from V and 3 from J, leaving 9 bases between them. The CDR3 bases are TGTGCCAGCAGCTCCTACAGGGACACTGAAGCTTTCTTT. Its translation: CASSSYRDTEAFF.

This sequence joins TRBV20-1 and TRBJ2-7; TRBD2 matches at 9 bases. Germline V lookup: CDR1 DFQATT, CDR2 SNEGSKA (reference sequence). V shed 4 bases and J 7 bases; nucleotides not matched to a gene: 14. CDR3 length: 15 amino acids. Here the CDR3 DNA reads TGCAGTGCTAACCTGGCCGGGACTAGCCTCAATGAGCAGTACTTC. This sequence encodes CSANLAGTSLNEQYF.

CDR3 sequence: CASSAPGARLYEQYF. CDR3 in DNA: TGTGCCAGCAGTGCACCGGGGGCGCGTTTATACGAGCAGTACTTC. The chain recombines TRBV12-3 or TRBV12-4 with TRBJ2-7; D may match TRBD1 or TRBD2 (6 bases each). This CDR3 spans 15 amino acids. V dropped 5 bases and J dropped 4 bases, with 18 bases sitting between them.

The J gene is TRBJ1-5, the V gene TRBV7-8; D remains ambiguous. With 0 bases removed from V and 3 bases from J, the gap between germline ends came to 6 bases. The length of the CDR3 is 14 residues. Germline loops: CDR1 SGHVS, CDR2 FQNEAQ. The CDR3 DNA is TGTGCCAGCAGCTTAGCTCAGATCAATCAGCCCCAGCATTTT. Its translation: CASSLAQINQPQHF.

The V gene is TRBV27, the J gene TRBJ1-5; D is undetermined. Trimming left V 8 bases short and J 2 bases short, with 25 bases between. This CDR3 has 18 residues. Per germline, CDR1 MNHEY and CDR2 SMNVEV (reference sequence). CDR3 coding DNA: TGTGCCAGCCCAGCACCGGCCAACCCGGAGGATGGCAATCAGCCCCAGCATTTT. It specifies CASPAPANPEDGNQPQHF.

This sequence joins TRBV18 and TRBJ2-5, with D perhaps matching TRBD1 or TRBD2 (5 bases each). The DNA end is a closer match to TRBJ2-7, so the J assignment may be wrong. The CDR3 runs to 16 residues. Looked up from germline, CDR1 is KGHSH and CDR2 is LQKENI. The CDR3 bases are TGTGCCAGCTCACCGCCAGGGACGTCCTCGCTCTTCGAGCAGTACTTC. Protein product: CASSPPGTSSLFEQYF.

This clonotype was counted only a few times. The chain uses TRBV6-6 and TRBJ2-5; no clear D. Trimming took off 6 bases at V and 5 bases at J, with 13 bases between the two ends. The CDR3 extends over 13 amino acids. CDR1 is MNHNY and CDR2 is SVGAGI in the germline V gene (reference sequence). The CDR3 loop reads CASSPPTPETQYF. The CDR3 region has the DNA TGTGCCAGCAGCCCCCCTACCCCGGAGACCCAGTACTTC.

This clonotype has a handful of counts. V usage is TRBV4-2 and J usage is TRBJ2-3; 12 nucleotides agree with TRBD2. The CDR3 covers 15 residues. From germline, CDR1 is LGHNA and CDR2 YNFKEQ. With 4 bases clipped from V and 5 bases from J, the junction kept 4 bases outside the gene matches. The CDR3 here is CASSPGLAGRDTQYF. CDR3 DNA sequence: TGTGCCAGCAGCCCAGGACTAGCGGGAAGAGATACGCAGTATTTT.

CDR3 DNA sequence: TGTGCCAGCAGCCAAGCGGCTAGCTTCAGCTCCTACAATGAGCAGTTCTTC. Translation: CASSQAASFSSYNEQFF. The V and J genes are TRBV4-2 and TRBJ2-1; TRBD2 is a possible D gene (5 bases). The CDR3 length is 17 residues. The V end was cut by 1 base, the J end by 0 bases, with 13 bases between. Per the germline V gene, CDR1 is LGHNA and CDR2 is YNFKEQ.

This clonotype was counted between two and nine times. The CDR3 DNA sequence: TGCGCCAGCAGCCTCTATGCGGACGGAGTCTACAATGAGCAGTTCTTC. Residues: CASSLYADGVYNEQFF. The chain couples TRBV4-3 to TRBJ2-1; unclear D gene. The CDR3 totals 16 residues. Germline V lookup: CDR1 LGHNA, CDR2 YSLEER. The V end was cut by 4 bases, the J end by 3 bases, with 16 bases between.

There are a few counts of this clonotype. The V call is TRBV6-5, the J call TRBJ1-1; unclear D gene. CDR3 length: 14 residues. Germline loops: CDR1 MNHEY, CDR2 SVGAGI. V lost 0 bases and J lost 1, with 6 bases in between. The CDR3 DNA reads TGTGCCAGCAGTTACTCGGCTGCGAACACTGAAGCTTTCTTT. Translated: CASSYSAANTEAFF.

This clonotype has just a few counts. The V gene is TRBV24-1, the J gene TRBJ1-2, with a tentative D call TRBD1 (5 bases). CDR3 length: 14 amino acids. Per the germline V gene, CDR1 is KGHDR and CDR2 is SFDVKD. Trimming took off 3 bases at V and 4 bases at J, with 11 bases between the two ends. In DNA, the CDR3 is TGTGCCACCAGTGATCGGGGCAGTGTCTATGGCTACACCTTC. This translates into CATSDRGSVYGYTF.

For the CDR3, the DNA is TGCGCCAGCAGCCAAGGACTAGCGGTGGGCGAGCAGTACTTC. Translated, it gives CASSQGLAVGEQYF. The J gene is TRBJ2-5, the V gene TRBV5-1, with 10 bases lining up with TRBD2. The DNA end is more similar to TRBJ2-7, so the J call may be wrong. The CDR3 has 14 residues. From germline, CDR1 is SGHRS and CDR2 YFSETQ.

This clonotype was recorded a few times. The rearrangement joins TRBV27 to TRBJ1-2, with D perhaps matching TRBD1 (5 bases). V lost 3 bases to trimming and J lost 8 bases, with 13 bases between them. The CDR3 has 13 amino acids. Germline V CDR1 and CDR2: MNHEY, SMNVEV (reference sequence). This chain's CDR3 is CASSFHGGGGYTF. CDR3 nucleotide sequence: TGTGCCAGCAGTTTTCACGGGGGAGGAGGCTACACCTTC.

The rearrangement uses TRBV20-1 and TRBJ2-1, with a weak D call TRBD2 (6 bases). The CDR3 runs to 16 residues. Germline assignment: CDR1 DFQATT and CDR2 SNEGSKA (reference sequence). V was pared by 1 base and J by 0 bases, with 13 bases between. The CDR3 coding sequence is TGCAGTGCTAGAGTACCACTAGCAAGCTCCTACAATGAGCAGTTCTTC. It is translated as CSARVPLASSYNEQFF.